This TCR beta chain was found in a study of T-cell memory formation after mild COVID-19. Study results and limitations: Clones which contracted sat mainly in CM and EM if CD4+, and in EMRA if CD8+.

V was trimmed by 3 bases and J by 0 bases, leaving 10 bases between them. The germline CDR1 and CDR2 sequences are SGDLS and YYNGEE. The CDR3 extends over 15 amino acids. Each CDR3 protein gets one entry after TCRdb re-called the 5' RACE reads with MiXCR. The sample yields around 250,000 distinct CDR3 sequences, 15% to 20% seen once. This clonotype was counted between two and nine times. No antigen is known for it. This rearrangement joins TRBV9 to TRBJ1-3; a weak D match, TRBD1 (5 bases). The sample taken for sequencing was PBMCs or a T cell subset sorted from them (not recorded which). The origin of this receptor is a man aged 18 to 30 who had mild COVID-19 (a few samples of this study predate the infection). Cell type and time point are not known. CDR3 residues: CASSAGGTSGNTIYF. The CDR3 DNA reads TGTGCCAGCAGCGCCGGGGGGACCTCTGGAAACACCATATATTTT.